The 17 T cell receptor beta chains reported below all come from one sample, sequenced in a study of blood T cell repertoires in COVID-19. Clones were sequenced by immunoSEQ multiplex PCR, and TCRdb holds only the in-frame ones, with some missing. Here the sample spans approximately 100,000 clones, 80% to 90% being singletons. Source material: PBMCs or T cells enriched from blood (not recorded which). These receptors were taken from a woman in her forties or fifties who had recovered from COVID-19.

The genes are TRBV7-2 and TRBJ2-1, with 7 bases matching TRBD1. Germline assignment: CDR1 SGHTA and CDR2 FQGNSA. V trimming: 1 base; J trimming: 8 bases; junction bases outside the gene matches: 8. The length of the CDR3 is 15 residues. The CDR3 region is CASSLGGGTGDEQFF. The CDR3 DNA reads as TGTGCCAGCAGCTTAGGAGGGGGCACCGGGGATGAGCAGTTCTTC.

CDR3 in amino acids: CASSQDRGTTF. CDR3 bases: TGTGCCAGCAGCCAAGATCGGGGGACTACCTTC. The V gene is TRBV3-1 (or the pseudogene TRBV3-2), the J gene TRBJ1-2; maybe TRBD1 (5 bases). The CDR3 sequence is 11 residues long. The V and J ends lost 0 bases and 14 bases respectively, with 10 bases between them. Germline V gives CDR1 LGHDT, CDR2 YNNKEL (reference sequence).

This clone appeared once. The chain is built from TRBV5-4 and TRBJ1-3; 9 bases are shared with TRBD1. V lost 4 bases and J lost 3; bases outside the gene matches: 2. The CDR3 is made up of 14 amino acids. Germline V CDR1 and CDR2: SGHNT, YYREEE (reference sequence). CDR3 protein: CASSRDRVGNTIYF. As DNA, the CDR3 is TGTGCCAGCAGCCGGGACAGGGTTGGAAACACCATATATTTT.

The chain carries TRBV30 and TRBJ2-2; 9 bases map to TRBD1. Germline CDR1 is GTSNPN and CDR2 is SVGIG (reference sequence). The CDR3 is made up of 18 amino acids. The J segment lost 3 bases and the V segment lost 0 bases, leaving 11 bases of the junction unmatched. The CDR3 region has the DNA TGTGCCTGGAGTGTAGGATGGTGGGGACAGGGAGACACCGGGGAGCTGTTTTTT. It specifies CAWSVGWWGQGDTGELFF.

About this clone itself: Other DNA sequences within the sample encode an identical CDR3. J is TRBJ1-2 and V is TRBV6-5; no clear D. The CDR3 is 12 amino acids. V was clipped by 7 bases and J by 2 bases, with 8 bases between them. CDR1 and CDR2 from the germline V gene are MNHEY and SVGAGI. The CDR3 DNA reads TGTGCCAGCACCGGCGGCAACTATGGCTACACCTTC. It translates to CASTGGNYGYTF.

The chain recombines TRBV9 with TRBJ1-1; D gene uncertain. V gave up 3 bases and J gave up 2 bases, with 8 bases separating them. CDR3 length: 13 residues. Germline values: CDR1 SGDLS, CDR2 YYNGEE. The CDR3 loop reads CASSGTSNTEAFF. DNA for the CDR3: TGTGCCAGCAGCGGGACTTCCAACACTGAAGCTTTCTTT.

This clone came up once. The rearrangement joins TRBV9 to TRBJ2-7; 7 nucleotides agree with TRBD2. Germline lookup yields CDR1 SGDLS and CDR2 YYNGEE. V was clipped by 2 bases and J by 5 bases; unmatched bases: 13. The CDR3 is 16 residues long. The CDR3 nucleotides read TGTGCCAGCAGCGTCAGTGCCTGGCTAGCGGAGAACGAGCAGTACTTC. Its translation is CASSVSAWLAENEQYF.

The chain recombines TRBV2 with TRBJ2-7; possibly TRBD2 for D (5 bases). Trimming took off 3 bases at V and 6 bases at J, with 12 bases between the two ends. CDR3 size: 13 residues. Germline V gives CDR1 SNHLY, CDR2 FYNNEI. CDR3 in DNA: TGTGCCAGCAGTGACGTCGGGGATCCCGAGCAGTACTTC. This sequence encodes CASSDVGDPEQYF.

There are a few counts of this clone. The rearrangement joins TRBV5-1 to TRBJ1-4; D call uncertain. The CDR3 contains 15 residues. Trimming cost V 4 bases and J 0 bases, with 10 bases left between them. Germline V CDR1 and CDR2: SGHRS, YFSETQ. The DNA of the CDR3 is TGCGCCAGCAGCCTGCGGATTGCAACTAATGAAAAACTGTTTTTT. It yields the protein CASSLRIATNEKLFF.

This clone showed up just a few times. The chain joins TRBV2 to TRBJ2-1; D perhaps matches TRBD1 (5 bases). V lost 4 bases, J lost 1 base, and 8 bases lay in between. This CDR3 has 14 amino acids. Germline CDR1 is SNHLY and CDR2 is FYNNEI. CDR3 in DNA: TGTGCCAGCAGTGGGGCAGGGTCCTACAATGAGCAGTTCTTC. Translation gives CASSGAGSYNEQFF. Supplemented by reference TRBV2 and TRBJ2-1, the full variable domain reads EPEVTQTPSHQVTQMGQEVILRCVPISNHLYFYWYRQILGQKVEFLVSFYNNEISEKSEIFDDQFSVERPDGSNFTLKIRSTKLEDSAMYFCASSGAGSYNEQFFGPGTRLTVL.

The chain carries TRBV5-4 and TRBJ2-3; 9 nucleotides line up with TRBD1. Looked up from germline, CDR1 is SGHNT and CDR2 is YYREEE (reference sequence). The V gene end was trimmed by 4 bases and the J gene end by 4 bases; junction bases not matched to a gene: 7. CDR3 length: 15 residues. The chain's CDR3 is CASSDGQGRPDTQYF. The CDR3 DNA follows: TGTGCCAGCAGCGACGGACAGGGGAGGCCAGATACGCAGTATTTT.

This chain joins TRBV27 and TRBJ2-7, with D possibly matching TRBD2 (5 bases). V was pared by 8 bases and J by 2 bases, with 7 bases between. Germline CDR1 MNHEY, CDR2 SMNVEV (reference sequence). The CDR3 is 11 amino acids. The CDR3 here is CASGGPYEQYF. CDR3 DNA sequence: TGTGCCAGCGGAGGCCCCTACGAGCAGTACTTC.

The chain couples TRBV12-3 or TRBV12-4 to TRBJ2-7, with D possibly matching TRBD1 (6 bases). With 4 bases removed from V and 6 bases from J, the gap between germline ends came to 7 bases. This CDR3 has 11 amino acids. CDR3 DNA sequence: TGTGCCAGCAGTTGGGGGCTCGAGCAGTACTTC. It yields the protein CASSWGLEQYF.

The rearrangement uses TRBV5-6 and TRBJ1-4; a possible D gene is TRBD1 (6 bases). V was pared by 1 base and J by 8 bases, with 12 bases between. The length of the CDR3 is 14 residues. Germline loops: CDR1 SGHDT, CDR2 YYEEEE. The chain's CDR3 is CASSLTGRGEKLFF. CDR3 sequence (DNA): TGTGCCAGCAGCTTGACAGGGAGAGGGGAAAAACTGTTTTTT.

The CDR3 loop is CASSLQVGDSGRGETQYF. For the CDR3, the DNA is TGTGCCAGCAGCTTACAGGTTGGGGACAGCGGGAGAGGGGAGACCCAGTACTTC. The chain combines TRBV7-6 with TRBJ2-5; D may be TRBD2 (8 bases). V lost 2 bases and J 5 bases, leaving 24 bases between the germline ends. Germline loops: CDR1 SGHVS, CDR2 FNYEAQ. CDR3 length equals 18 residues.

V gene TRBV14 combines with J gene TRBJ2-1; 8 bases are a match to TRBD2. V lost 0 bases, J lost 6 bases, and 7 bases stayed unmatched. This CDR3 region has 16 residues. Per the germline V gene, CDR1 is SGHDN and CDR2 is FVKESK. The CDR3 is CASSQDTGRVLNEQFF. CDR3 nucleotides: TGTGCCAGCAGCCAAGATACCGGGAGGGTCCTCAATGAGCAGTTCTTC.

The J gene is TRBJ1-2, the V gene TRBV7-9; perhaps TRBD1 as D (5 bases). The V end lost 1 base, the J end lost 5 bases, and 17 bases lay between the germline ends. This CDR3 is 16 amino acids long. Per the germline V gene, CDR1 is SEHNR and CDR2 is FQNEAQ (reference sequence). CDR3 in amino acids: CASSLVAGQREYGYTF. CDR3 sequence (DNA): TGTGCCAGCAGCTTAGTTGCGGGGCAGCGCGAATATGGCTACACCTTC.